Listed here are 17 T cell receptor beta chains from one sample, sequenced in a study of cytomegalovirus exposure and HLA in healthy donors. Amplification used 60 Vbeta primers and 13 Jbeta primers. Sequencing used immunoSEQ multiplex PCR; TCRdb keeps in-frame clones, though not all of them. This table holds about 140,000 clones, 80% found once. The sequenced sample consisted of PBMCs. The receptors were gathered from a male donor in good health and CMV-seronegative.

This sequence joins TRBV19 and TRBJ1-6; tentatively, D is TRBD1 (6 bases). The V end was cut by 9 bases, the J end by 10 bases, with 16 bases between. Germline CDR1 LNHDA, CDR2 SQIVND (reference sequence). This CDR3 comprises 13 residues. This chain's CDR3 is CASGGREGSPLHF. The CDR3 DNA follows: TGTGCCAGCGGGGGCAGGGAGGGATCACCCCTCCACTTT. The full variable domain, rest sourced from reference TRBV19 and TRBJ1-6, is DGGITQSPKYLFRKEGQNVTLSCEQNLNHDAMYWYRQDPGQGLRLIYYSQIVNDFQKGDIAEGYSVSREKKESFPLTVTSAQKNPTAFYLCASGGREGSPLHFGNGTRLTVT.

This chain connects TRBV12-1 to TRBJ1-2; TRBD1, the table's D call, was not compared with the DNA. TRBV12-1 is a recognized pseudogene. The CDR3 is 13 residues long. CDR3 nucleotide sequence: TGTGCCAGCAGCTTTACAGGGGTAAGGAGCTACACCTTC. It codes for CASSFTGVRSYTF.

Regarding this clone: The sample holds other DNA sequences that translate to the same CDR3. The rearrangement links TRBV7-3 to TRBJ1-2; TRBD1 agrees at 12 bases. The CDR3 extends over 15 amino acids. V gave up 5 bases and J gave up 4 bases; unmatched junction bases: 5. Germline V CDR1 and CDR2: SGHTA, FQGTGA. CDR3 region: CASSPGTGGAYGYTF. The CDR3, as DNA: TGTGCCAGCAGCCCCGGGACAGGGGGCGCCTATGGCTACACCTTC.

This sequence joins TRBV9 and TRBJ1-5; D call uncertain. Between the trimmed V and J ends, which lost 0 bases and 6 bases, there was a span of 10 bases. This CDR3 has 14 residues. CDR1 is SGDLS and CDR2 is YYNGEE in the germline V gene. CDR3 loop: CASSVAPGSQPQHF. As DNA, the CDR3 is TGTGCCAGCAGCGTAGCTCCGGGTTCTCAGCCCCAGCATTTT. Full variable domain (remainder filled in from reference TRBV9 and TRBJ1-5): DSGVTQTPKHLITATGQRVTLRCSPRSGDLSVYWYQQSLDQGLQFLIQYYNGEERAKGNILERFSAQQFPDLHSELNLSSLELGDSALYFCASSVAPGSQPQHFGDGTRLSIL.

The V call is TRBV4-3, the J call TRBJ2-3; 10 bases map to TRBD1. The germline gives CDR1 LGHNA, CDR2 YSLEER. This CDR3 has 14 residues. With 5 bases clipped from V and 6 bases from J, the junction kept 5 bases outside the gene matches. Written as DNA, the CDR3 is TGCGCCAGCAGCAATGACAGGGGGCTGGATACGCAGTATTTT. The encoded protein is CASSNDRGLDTQYF.

The J gene is TRBJ2-5, the V gene TRBV2; 7 positions agree with TRBD1. The J call is uncertain, as TRBJ2-7 better fits the DNA end. Germline CDR1 and CDR2: SNHLY and FYNNEI. This CDR3 region has 13 residues. The CDR3 loop is CASSSWTGTEQYF. Written as DNA, the CDR3 is TGTGCCAGCAGTTCATGGACAGGCACCGAGCAGTACTTC.

This rearrangement joins TRBV2 to TRBJ2-3; a weak D match, TRBD1 (6 bases). CDR3 length equals 14 residues. Per the germline V gene, CDR1 is SNHLY and CDR2 is FYNNEI. Trimming left V 6 bases short and J 9 bases short, with 19 bases between. In DNA, the CDR3 is TGTGCCAGCAGCTTTAAAGGGGGTACACGGACGCAGTATTTT. As protein: CASSFKGGTRTQYF.

The gene calls are TRBV6-4 and TRBJ2-2; a weak D match, TRBD2 (5 bases). Germline V CDR1 and CDR2: MRHNA, SNTAGT. This CDR3 contains 16 residues. The V end was cut by 3 bases, the J end by 6 bases, with 17 bases between. CDR3 sequence: CASSEAVGYPPGELFF. CDR3 coding DNA: TGTGCCAGCAGTGAAGCGGTGGGCTATCCCCCCGGGGAGCTGTTTTTT.

The genes are TRBV2 and TRBJ1-5; D not certain. CDR1 and CDR2 from the germline V gene are SNHLY and FYNNEI. The CDR3 covers 16 residues. Trimming took 3 bases from V and 5 from J, leaving 17 bases between them. The CDR3 sequence is CASSDPGMGSDQPQHF. In DNA form, the CDR3 reads TGTGCCAGCAGTGATCCGGGAATGGGATCTGATCAGCCCCAGCATTTT.

The chain couples TRBV11-2 to TRBJ1-2; no clear D gene. The V and J ends lost 3 bases and 4 bases respectively, with 12 bases between them. Germline-derived CDR1 and CDR2 are SGHAT and FQNNGV. CDR3 length equals 14 residues. CDR3 coding DNA: TGTGCCAGCAGCTTCAACACCGGGTCCTATGGCTACACCTTC. It codes for CASSFNTGSYGYTF. The complete variable domain, with remaining parts taken from reference TRBV11-2 and TRBJ1-2, reads EAGVAQSPRYKIIEKRQSVAFWCNPISGHATLYWYQQILGQGPKLLIQFQNNGVVDDSQLPKDRFSAERLKGVDSTLKIQPAKLEDSAVYLCASSFNTGSYGYTFGSGTRLTVV.

The chain couples TRBV15 to TRBJ2-3, with TRBD2 matching over 9 bases. The V segment lost 7 bases and the J segment 6 bases; nucleotides outside the gene matches: 14. CDR1 and CDR2 (germline): LNHNV, YYDKDF (reference sequence). The CDR3 is 16 residues long. The DNA for the CDR3 is TGTGCCACCACCACTGACCGGGCGGGGGGGTGGGATACGCAGTATTTT. Amino acid sequence: CATTTDRAGGWDTQYF.

The rearrangement uses TRBV28 and TRBJ1-1; a weak D match, TRBD1 (5 bases). The germline CDR1 and CDR2 sequences are MDHEN and SYDVKM. The V and J ends lost 5 bases and 0 bases respectively, with 10 bases between them. The CDR3 sequence is 14 residues long. This CDR3 is CASSPPGLNTEAFF. CDR3 nucleotides: TGTGCCAGCAGTCCCCCAGGGTTGAACACTGAAGCTTTCTTT. The variable domain in full, completed from reference TRBV28 and TRBJ1-1, reads DVKVTQSSRYLVKRTGEKVFLECVQDMDHENMFWYRQDPGLGLRLIYFSYDVKMKEKGDIPEGYSVSREKKERFSLILESASTNQTSMYLCASSPPGLNTEAFFGQGTRLTVV.

The rearrangement joins TRBV2 to TRBJ2-7, with D perhaps matching TRBD2 (5 bases). V was shortened by 6 bases and J by 2 bases, with 8 bases between the two germline ends. This CDR3 comprises 12 residues. CDR1 is SNHLY, CDR2 FYNNEI, per germline. The CDR3 reads CASRRDTYEQYF. The CDR3, as DNA: TGTGCCAGCAGGAGGGATACCTACGAGCAGTACTTC.

This clone was detected once. The CDR3 region is CASSFTGTVFNQPQHF. In DNA, the CDR3 is TGTGCCAGCAGCTTCACCGGGACAGTGTTCAATCAGCCCCAGCATTTT. The rearrangement uses TRBV2 and TRBJ1-5; TRBD1 agrees at 7 bases. Germline-derived CDR1 and CDR2 are SNHLY and FYNNEI. After removal of 6 bases from V and 3 bases from J, the junction contained 11 bases not matched to a gene. The CDR3 runs 16 residues.

The chain employs TRBV2 and TRBJ2-3; the D is unclear. V was clipped by 11 bases and J by 2 bases, with 14 bases between them. The CDR3 spans 13 residues. Germline V lookup: CDR1 SNHLY, CDR2 FYNNEI. In nucleotides, the CDR3 is TGTGCCTCCGCCAGGCTCCACACAGATACGCAGTATTTT. This sequence encodes CASARLHTDTQYF.

The rearrangement links TRBV9 to TRBJ1-1, with D possibly TRBD1 on 5 matching bases. CDR3 length: 15 amino acids. V lost 3 bases and J lost 0, with 12 bases in between. Germline CDR1 SGDLS, CDR2 YYNGEE. CDR3 region: CASSGIQAMNTEAFF. The DNA of the CDR3 is TGTGCCAGCAGCGGGATACAGGCCATGAACACTGAAGCTTTCTTT.

About this clone itself: Germline is not matched at one junction end, which may reflect a read error. This chain connects TRBV7-7 to TRBJ2-2; tentatively, D is TRBD1 (5 bases). The CDR3 has 15 residues. CDR1 and CDR2 (germline): SSHAT, FNYEAQ (reference sequence). Written as DNA, the CDR3 is TGTGCTAGCAGCTTAGATGGGGCATACACCGGGGAGCTGTTTTTT. Translating it yields CASSLDGAYTGELFF.